The 4 T cell receptor beta chains in this list originate from one sample, sequenced in a study of blood T cell repertoires in COVID-19. Sequenced by immunoSEQ multiplex PCR; TCRdb stores in-frame clones only, minus some. The sample shows hundreds of thousands of clones, roughly 87% of them seen only once. The source material was PBMCs or T cells enriched from blood (not recorded which). These receptors were obtained from a woman aged 18-29 years with acute COVID-19.

The chain couples TRBV4-1 to TRBJ2-1; 7 nucleotides align to TRBD2. The CDR3 totals 15 residues. The V segment lost 4 bases and the J segment 6 bases; nucleotides outside the gene matches: 9. The germline CDR1 and CDR2 sequences are MGHRA and YSYEKL. CDR3 nucleotides: TGCGCCAGCAGCCGGGGAGGGGATAGTGGCAATGAGCAGTTCTTC. Translating gives CASSRGGDSGNEQFF.

This chain's CDR3 is CASTLGGGSNYEQYF. In DNA, the CDR3 is TGTGCCAGCACTCTTGGAGGCGGATCAAACTACGAGCAGTACTTC. This chain links TRBV6-5 with TRBJ2-7, with D possibly being TRBD2 (5 bases). The CDR3 has 15 residues. The germline V gene encodes CDR1 MNHEY and CDR2 SVGAGI. V gave up 7 bases and J gave up 3 bases, with 19 bases separating them.

V gene TRBV6-5 combines with J gene TRBJ1-3; D unclear. CDR1 is MNHEY, CDR2 SVGAGI, per germline. The CDR3 consists of 15 residues. V dropped 0 bases and J dropped 4 bases, with 10 bases sitting between them. CDR3 loop: CASSYSTENGNTIYF. In nucleotides, the CDR3 is TGTGCCAGCAGTTACTCCACGGAGAACGGAAACACCATATATTTT.

The rearrangement uses TRBV4-1 and TRBJ1-2; tentatively, D is TRBD1 (5 bases). This CDR3 is 16 amino acids long. Per germline, CDR1 MGHRA and CDR2 YSYEKL. Trimming stripped 3 bases from V and 6 bases from J, with 20 bases between. The CDR3: CASSQSDSFSLDGYTF. For the CDR3, the DNA is TGCGCCAGCAGCCAGTCCGACAGTTTTTCCCTTGATGGCTACACCTTC.